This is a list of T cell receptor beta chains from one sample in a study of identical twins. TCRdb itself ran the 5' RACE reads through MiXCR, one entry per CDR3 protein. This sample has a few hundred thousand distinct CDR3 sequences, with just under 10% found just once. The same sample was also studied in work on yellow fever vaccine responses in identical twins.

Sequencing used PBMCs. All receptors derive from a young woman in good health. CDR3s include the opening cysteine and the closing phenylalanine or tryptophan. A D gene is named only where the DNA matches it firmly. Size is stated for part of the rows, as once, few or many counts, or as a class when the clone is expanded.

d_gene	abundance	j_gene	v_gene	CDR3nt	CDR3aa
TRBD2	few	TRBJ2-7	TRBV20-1	TGCAGTGCTACTCATCTAGCGGGGGCCGAACCCTACGAGCAGTACTTC	CSATHLAGAEPYEQYF
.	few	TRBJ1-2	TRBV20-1	TGCAGTGCTAGGATTCCCCCCGATGGCTACACCTTC	CSARIPPDGYTF
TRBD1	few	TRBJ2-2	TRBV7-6	TGTGCCAGCAGCTCTAGTGGGACAGGATACACCGGGGAGCTGTTTTTT	CASSSSGTGYTGELFF
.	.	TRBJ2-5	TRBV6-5	TGTGCCAGCAAGATAACCCAGTACTTC	CASKITQYF
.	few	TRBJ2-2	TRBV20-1	TGCAGTGCCCGAACGGAGGAAGGGAACACCGGGGAGCTGTTTTTT	CSARTEEGNTGELFF
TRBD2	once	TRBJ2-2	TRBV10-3	TGTGCCATCAAGGAGGCTAGCGGGATTTACGGGGAGCTGTTTTTT	CAIKEASGIYGELFF
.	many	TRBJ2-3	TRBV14	TGTGCCAGCAGCCAAGATACGGTTAGCACAGATACGCAGTATTTT	CASSQDTVSTDTQYF
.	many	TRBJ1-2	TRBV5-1	TGCGCCAGCAGCTTGGGCAGGGACTATGGCTACACCTTC	CASSLGRDYGYTF
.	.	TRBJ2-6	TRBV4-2	TGTGCCAGCAGCCAATTCAACGTTGTCTCTGGGGCCAACGTCCTGACTTTC	CASSQFNVVSGANVLTF
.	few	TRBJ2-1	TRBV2	TGTGCCAGCCAACTGGGCAGCGCCAGCTACAATGAGCAGTTCTTC	CASQLGSASYNEQFF
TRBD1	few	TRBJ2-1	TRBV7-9	TGTGCCAGCAGCCTCTGGGACAGTAGCGATGAGCAGTTCTTC	CASSLWDSSDEQFF
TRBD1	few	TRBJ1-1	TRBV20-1	TGCAGTGCTAGGGGACAGATTAACACTGAAGCTTTCTTT	CSARGQINTEAFF
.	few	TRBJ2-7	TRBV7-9	TGTGCCAGCAGCCGACTGGGAGATCCTCTCGAGCAGTACTTC	CASSRLGDPLEQYF
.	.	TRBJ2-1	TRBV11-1	TGTGCCAGCAGCGGCCCGGGACACCCTAGACTTCCAAGCTCCTACAATGAGCAGTTCTTC	CASSGPGHPRLPSSYNEQFF
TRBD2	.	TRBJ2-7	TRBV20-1	TGCAGTGCTATAGACCCGAAGGACGGGACTACCTACGAGCAGTACTTC	CSAIDPKDGTTYEQYF
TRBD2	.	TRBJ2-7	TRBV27	TGTGCCAGCAGCCGGGGGGGGTTGAGCTCCTACGAGCAGTACTTC	CASSRGGLSSYEQYF
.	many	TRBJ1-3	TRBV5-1	TGCGCCAGCAGCTCGGAGGGGAGCTCTGGAAACACCATATATTTT	CASSSEGSSGNTIYF
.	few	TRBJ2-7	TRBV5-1	TGCGCCAGCTCCTCATCTCCCAGGGAGAGTAACCCCAGCGAGCAGTACTTC	CASSSSPRESNPSEQYF
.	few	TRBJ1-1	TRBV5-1	TGCGCCAGCAGAGAGACGGACATGAACACTGAAGCTTTCTTT	CASRETDMNTEAFF
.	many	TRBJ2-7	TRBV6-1	TGTGCCAGCAGGGTCCCCCGTAAACCCTACGAGCAGTACTTC	CASRVPRKPYEQYF
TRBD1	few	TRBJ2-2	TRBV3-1	TGTGCCAGCAGCGAGCGACAGGGAAGAGTCGCCGGGGAGCTGTTTTTT	CASSERQGRVAGELFF
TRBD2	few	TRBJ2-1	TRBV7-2	TGTGCCAGCAGCCCCCGGACTAGCGGGATAGGTGGCGAGCAGTTCTTC	CASSPRTSGIGGEQFF
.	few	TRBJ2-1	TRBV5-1	TGCGCCAGCAGCGCCGTATCACGGCCCTACAATGAGCAGTTCTTC	CASSAVSRPYNEQFF
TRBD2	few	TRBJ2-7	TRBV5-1	TGCGCCAGCAACCGAGCGAGCGGGATATCCGAGCAGTACTTC	CASNRASGISEQYF
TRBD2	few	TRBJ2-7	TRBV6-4	TGTGCCAGCAGTGAACTCCGGGAGGTAAACTACGAGCAGTACTTC	CASSELREVNYEQYF
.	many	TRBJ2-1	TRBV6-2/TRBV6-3	TGTGCCAGCAGCCAGTCCAATGAGCAGTTCTTC	CASSQSNEQFF
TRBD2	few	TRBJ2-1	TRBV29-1	TGCAGCGCCCAGGTTTGGAGCGGGAGCTCCTCCTACAATGAGCAGTTCTTC	CSAQVWSGSSSYNEQFF
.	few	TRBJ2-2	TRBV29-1	TGCAGCCTAGGCGGGGCGGGCGGGGAGCTGTTTTTT	CSLGGAGGELFF
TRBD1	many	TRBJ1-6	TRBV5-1	TGCGCCAGCAGCACGGGACAGGGAAAAGGGAATTCACCCCTCCACTTT	CASSTGQGKGNSPLHF
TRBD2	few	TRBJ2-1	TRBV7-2	TGTGCCAGCAGCTTAAAATTCAGCGGGGAGCTCAATGAGCAGTTCTTC	CASSLKFSGELNEQFF
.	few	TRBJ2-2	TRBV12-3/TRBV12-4	TGTGCCAGCAGTGGGCACGCCGGGGAGCTGTTTTTT	CASSGHAGELFF
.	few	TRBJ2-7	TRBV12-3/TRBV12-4	TGTGCCAGCACTGGGACCAGGGGCTCCTACGAGCAGTACTTC	CASTGTRGSYEQYF
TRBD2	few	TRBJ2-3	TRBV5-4	TGTGCCAGCAGCTTGGAAGCGGGAGATGCAGATACGCAGTATTTT	CASSLEAGDADTQYF
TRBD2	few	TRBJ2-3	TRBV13	TGTGCCAGCGGATACTATAGCGGGGGGAGGGATACGCAGTATTTT	CASGYYSGGRDTQYF
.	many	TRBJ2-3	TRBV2	TGTGCCAGCACCAGGCGGGAAAGCACAGATACGCAGTATTTT	CASTRRESTDTQYF
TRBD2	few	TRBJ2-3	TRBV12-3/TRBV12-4	TGTGCCAGCAGAACCGGGACTAGCGGCACAGATACGCAGTATTTT	CASRTGTSGTDTQYF
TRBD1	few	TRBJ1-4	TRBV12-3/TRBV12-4	TGTGCCAGCGGACAGGGGCTTGAAAAACTGTTTTTT	CASGQGLEKLFF
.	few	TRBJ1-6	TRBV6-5	TGTGCCAGCAGTTACTCGAATTTGCGATCACCCCTCCACTTT	CASSYSNLRSPLHF
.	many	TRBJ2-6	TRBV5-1	TGCGCCAGCAGCTTCCTACTCAGCGGACTCCCTGGGGCCAACGTCCTGACTTTC	CASSFLLSGLPGANVLTF
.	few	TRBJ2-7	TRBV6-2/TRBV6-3	TGTGCCAGCACCACTCCCCCTCAGGTTGACTACGAGCAGTACTTC	CASTTPPQVDYEQYF
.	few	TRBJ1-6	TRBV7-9	TGTGCCAGCAGCAAATATCGGGGGCTCGATAATTCACCCCTCCACTTT	CASSKYRGLDNSPLHF
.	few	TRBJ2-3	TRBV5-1	TGCGCCAGCAGCTTTCGGAGTGGGTCAGATACGCAGTATTTT	CASSFRSGSDTQYF
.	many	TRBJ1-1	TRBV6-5	TGTGCCAGCAGTTATTCAGCTTTGAACACTGAAGCTTTCTTT	CASSYSALNTEAFF
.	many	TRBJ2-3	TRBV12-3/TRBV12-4	TGTGCCAGCAGTTTGTACAGCGAAACAGATACGCAGTATTTT	CASSLYSETDTQYF
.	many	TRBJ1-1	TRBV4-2	TGTGCCAGCAGCCAAGAGGGGGGGCAGAGCACTGAAGCTTTCTTT	CASSQEGGQSTEAFF
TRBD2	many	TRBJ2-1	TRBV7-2	TGTGCCAGCAGCTTAGCTTCTAGCGGGAGGGGATACAATGAGCAGTTCTTC	CASSLASSGRGYNEQFF
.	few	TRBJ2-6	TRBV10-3	TGTGCCATCAGCCGGACAGACATCCTCTCTGGGGCCAACGTCCTGACTTTC	CAISRTDILSGANVLTF